The present TCR beta chain was sequenced within a study of shared clonotypes between healthy human individuals. Study-wide results and limits: Rarefaction revealed incomplete sorted-subset sequencing despite large depth.

In regard to this clone: Its antigen is unknown.

Libraries were prepared by immunoSEQ multiplex PCR; TCRdb keeps only in-frame clonotypes and omits some of them. The sample holds 2.3 million or so clones, more than 85% seen once. The germline V gene has CDR1 SGHDT and CDR2 YYEEEE. The trim removed 3 bases at V and 3 bases at J, leaving 7 bases unmatched. The CDR3 consists of 16 residues. The source of this sequence is a man younger than 35 in good health. Some clones in this sample may be carry-over from other donors' samples. The V call is TRBV5-6, the J call TRBJ2-3, with 10 positions matching TRBD2. The specimen was naive CD4+ T cells from PBMCs. Subset specified: CD45RA+ positively selected. CDR3 loop: CASSYPGLADTDTQYF. As DNA, the CDR3 is TGTGCCAGCAGCTACCCAGGACTAGCGGATACAGATACGCAGTATTTT.